This T cell receptor beta chain was sequenced during a study of cytomegalovirus exposure and HLA in healthy donors. Overall study results and limits: Reportedly, TCR beta sequences accurately predicted HLA-A and HLA-B alleles in most subjects. The study carried out a later analysis of TCR beta sequences. It associated some 17,000 of them with specific HLA alleles at a false discovery rate of 0.05. Some segments of the V type, notably TRBV6-2 and TRBV6-3, were excluded as indistinguishable.

Germline values: CDR1 MNHEY, CDR2 SVGAGI. Trimming shortened V by 5 bases and J by 3 bases, and 17 bases separated the two germline ends. The CDR3 has 15 amino acids. This clone was seen only a few times. Its antigen is unidentified. There was no recording of CMV serostatus for this donor. The PCR had 60 Vbeta and 13 Jbeta primers. Clones were sequenced by immunoSEQ multiplex PCR, and TCRdb holds only the in-frame ones, with some missing. Here the sample spans some 130,000 clones, around 80% being singletons. The clonotype originates from a man younger than 40 in good health. The specimen was PBMCs. The rearrangement joins TRBV6-5 to TRBJ2-7, with a tentative D call TRBD1 (7 bases). The CDR3 sequence: CASSVSAGGNYEQYF. CDR3 coding DNA: TGTGCCAGCAGTGTTTCGGCAGGGGGGAACTACGAGCAGTACTTC.